The 3 T cell receptor beta chains presented below share a single source sample, sequenced in a study of T cell responses to AZD1222 COVID-19 vaccine. Here immunoSEQ multiplex PCR was the method, and the copy in TCRdb shows in-frame clones only, minus some. The table shows more than 85,000 clones, with around 89% occurring only once. Sequenced material: peripheral blood, taken on day 0 of AZD1222 vaccination. The source of these receptors is an adult in good health.

The chain links TRBV5-1 to TRBJ1-5; D is unresolved. CDR1 SGHRS and CDR2 YFSETQ come from the germline V gene. Deletions cut 0 bases from V and 7 bases from J, with 8 bases between. This CDR3 spans 13 amino acids. The CDR3 DNA reads TGCGCCAGCAGCTTGGGACTGGGGCAGCCCCAGCATTTT. The encoded protein is CASSLGLGQPQHF.

V usage is TRBV19 and J usage is TRBJ2-6; D is ambiguous. The CDR3 is 18 amino acids. The germline CDR1 and CDR2 sequences are LNHDA and SQIVND (reference sequence). V lost 6 bases, J lost 0 bases, and 18 bases lay in between. In DNA form, the CDR3 reads TGTGCCAGTAGGCCAGTAGGAGCGCCGAGCTCTGGGGCCAACGTCCTGACTTTC. Residues: CASRPVGAPSSGANVLTF.

This chain joins TRBV5-6 and TRBJ1-2; D not resolved. The germline V gene has CDR1 SGHDT and CDR2 YYEEEE. Trimming left V 2 bases short and J 1 base short, with 12 bases between. CDR3 length: 15 amino acids. Here the CDR3 reads CASSFFYRDNYGYTF. The CDR3 DNA reads as TGTGCCAGCAGCTTCTTTTATCGGGATAACTATGGCTACACCTTC.